One and the same sample provided the 30 T cell receptor beta chains below, sequenced in a study of cytomegalovirus exposure and HLA in healthy donors. Amplification used 60 Vbeta primers and 13 Jbeta primers. The protocol was immunoSEQ multiplex PCR, while the TCRdb copy is restricted to in-frame clones and leaves out a portion. Of about 190,000 clones in the sample, over 75% were seen once. The sample was PBMCs. Receptors originate from a man aged 35 to 55 in good health and CMV-seropositive.

DNA for the CDR3: TGTGCCAGCAGTCCCACTCTCCCGTCCACAGATACGCAGTATTTT. Amino acid sequence: CASSPTLPSTDTQYF. The chain uses TRBV28 and TRBJ2-3; D unresolved. Per the germline V gene, CDR1 is MDHEN and CDR2 is SYDVKM. The CDR3 sequence is 15 residues long. V was trimmed by 5 bases and J by 2 bases, leaving 14 bases between them.

This chain uses TRBV6-5 with TRBJ2-7, with 7 positions matching TRBD1. The ends lost 2 bases at V and 2 bases at J; junction bases unmatched: 3. The CDR3 sequence is 14 residues long. Per germline, CDR1 MNHEY and CDR2 SVGAGI. Written as DNA, the CDR3 is TGTGCCAGCAGTTACCTGGGACAGACCTACGAGCAGTACTTC. It yields the protein CASSYLGQTYEQYF.

The V and J genes are TRBV11-2 and TRBJ2-1, with 9 bases matching TRBD2. V shed 1 base, J shed 4 bases, and the junction held 2 bases outside the gene matches. The CDR3 totals 15 residues. The germline CDR1 and CDR2 sequences are SGHAT and FQNNGV. The CDR3 loop is CASSLGSGGYNEQFF. CDR3 bases: TGTGCCAGCAGCTTAGGTAGCGGGGGTTACAATGAGCAGTTCTTC.

As DNA, the CDR3 is TGTGCCAGCACATCTTCCCGCAGGGGGATCTACGAGCAGTACTTC. Its translation: CASTSSRRGIYEQYF. The chain has TRBV27 and TRBJ2-7, with TRBD1 matching 7 bases. J lost 3 bases, V lost 7 bases, and 12 bases had no gene match. The CDR3 spans 15 residues. Germline V lookup: CDR1 MNHEY, CDR2 SMNVEV (reference sequence).

Only one count was recorded for this clone. The gene calls are TRBV7-8 and TRBJ1-1; 9 bases fit TRBD1. The CDR3 covers 17 residues. The germline gives CDR1 SGHVS, CDR2 FQNEAQ. With V trimmed by 9 bases and J by 1 base, 15 bases remained unmatched. CDR3 nucleotides: TGTGCCAGTTACCTTCGAATCCTGGACAGGGGGAACACTGAAGCTTTCTTT. The encoded protein is CASYLRILDRGNTEAFF.

The rearrangement joins TRBV5-1 to TRBJ2-7; D remains ambiguous. CDR1 SGHRS and CDR2 YFSETQ come from the germline V gene. Between the trimmed V and J ends, which lost 4 bases and 2 bases, there was a span of 10 bases. The CDR3 length is 13 residues. The CDR3 nucleotides are TGCGCCAGCAGCAATCCGGTCACCTACGAGCAGTACTTC. This gives the protein CASSNPVTYEQYF.

The chain carries TRBV9 and TRBJ1-3, with D maybe TRBD1 (6 bases). The CDR3 runs to 15 residues. V shed 4 bases and J shed 0 bases, with 11 bases lying between them. Germline V gene sequence: CDR1 SGDLS, CDR2 YYNGEE. The CDR3 here is CASSPTGNSGNTIYF. Written as DNA, the CDR3 is TGTGCCAGCAGCCCAACAGGGAACTCTGGAAACACCATATATTTT.

This clone has only a few counts. This rearrangement joins TRBV7-2 to TRBJ2-2, with a weak D call TRBD2 (5 bases). This CDR3 is 16 amino acids long. Germline CDR1 is SGHTA and CDR2 is FQGNSA. Trimming took 4 bases from V and 3 from J, leaving 15 bases between them. The CDR3 is CASSYPLGGHTGELFF. The CDR3 DNA reads as TGTGCCAGCAGCTACCCACTAGGAGGTCACACCGGGGAGCTGTTTTTT.

The V gene is TRBV11-2, the J gene TRBJ2-1; D is uncertain. The CDR3 has 13 residues. Trimming stripped 1 base from V and 10 bases from J, with 11 bases between. In germline, CDR1 is SGHAT, CDR2 FQNNGV. This CDR3 reads CASSLVPVREQFF. The CDR3 bases are TGTGCCAGCAGCTTAGTTCCGGTCAGGGAGCAGTTCTTC.

The chain employs TRBV5-6 and TRBJ1-5; 8 nucleotides agree with TRBD1. Germline loops: CDR1 SGHDT, CDR2 YYEEEE. The CDR3 runs 16 residues. V trimming: 4 bases; J trimming: 7 bases; junction bases outside the gene matches: 13. Here the CDR3 reads CASSREDGRGHQPQHF. The CDR3 DNA sequence: TGTGCCAGCAGCCGGGAGGACGGCAGGGGGCACCAGCCCCAGCATTTT.

V gene TRBV4-2 combines with J gene TRBJ1-1; TRBD1 agrees at 7 bases. After removal of 1 base from V and 1 base from J, the junction contained 3 bases not matched to a gene. CDR1 LGHNA and CDR2 YNFKEQ come from the germline V gene. The CDR3 covers 15 residues. Written as DNA, the CDR3 is TGTGCCAGCAGCCAAGTTGGGGACAGGAACACTGAAGCTTTCTTT. Its translation is CASSQVGDRNTEAFF.

This clone came up a few times. This chain joins TRBV19 and TRBJ1-2, with TRBD1 matching over 7 bases. The CDR3 loop spans 14 amino acids. J gave up 0 bases and V 8 bases, and 6 bases lay outside the gene matches. Germline V gene lookup returns CDR1 LNHDA and CDR2 SQIVND (reference sequence). The CDR3 region is CASGTVGANYGYTF. As DNA, the CDR3 is TGTGCCAGTGGGACAGTGGGTGCTAACTATGGCTACACCTTC.

This rearrangement joins TRBV28 to TRBJ2-3, with 7 bases that match TRBD1. The CDR3 sequence is 14 residues long. Per germline, CDR1 MDHEN and CDR2 SYDVKM. V dropped 4 bases and J dropped 2; count of bases not matched to a gene: 3. The CDR3 sequence is CASSSGQTTDTQYF. As DNA, the CDR3 is TGTGCCAGCAGTTCGGGACAGACCACAGATACGCAGTATTTT.

This chain links TRBV4-3 with TRBJ2-2, with D hard to call. The germline V gene has CDR1 LGHNA and CDR2 YSLEER. V gave up 4 bases and J gave up 8 bases, with 23 bases separating them. CDR3 length equals 17 residues. CDR3 protein: CASSPPARGIGAGELFF. CDR3 nucleotides: TGCGCCAGCAGCCCCCCCGCCCGAGGAATAGGAGCTGGGGAGCTGTTTTTT.

As DNA, the CDR3 is TGTGCCAGCAGCGTAGGGCACCACTCTGGGGCCAACGTCCTGACTTTC. It specifies CASSVGHHSGANVLTF. The V call is TRBV9, the J call TRBJ2-6; D unclear. Germline V gene data show CDR1 as SGDLS and CDR2 as YYNGEE. V was shortened by 0 bases and J by 0 bases, with 7 bases between the two germline ends. This CDR3 is 16 amino acids long.

The rearrangement links TRBV4-1 to TRBJ2-5; 9 bases line up with TRBD1. The J call may not be correct, given that the DNA end is closer to TRBJ2-7. Germline V gene lookup returns CDR1 MGHRA and CDR2 YSYEKL. There are 16 residues in the CDR3. CDR3 in amino acids: CASSHGAGTGIYEQYF. The CDR3 DNA reads TGCGCCAGCAGCCATGGGGCCGGGACAGGGATCTACGAGCAGTACTTC.

V usage is TRBV4-1 and J usage is TRBJ1-2; D perhaps matches TRBD1 (6 bases). Trimming stripped 0 bases from V and 3 bases from J, with 14 bases between. In germline, CDR1 is MGHRA, CDR2 YSYEKL. This CDR3 region has 16 residues. CDR3 protein: CASSQDRWQGHYGYTF. CDR3 coding DNA: TGCGCCAGCAGCCAAGATAGGTGGCAGGGGCACTATGGCTACACCTTC.

This clone was recorded only once. This chain uses TRBV29-1 with TRBJ2-3; D is unclear. The CDR3 covers 13 residues. Trimming stripped 3 bases from V and 0 bases from J, with 7 bases between. Per the germline V gene, CDR1 is SQVTM and CDR2 is ANQGSEA. CDR3 in amino acids: CSVDSKSTDTQYF. CDR3 in DNA: TGCAGCGTTGACTCTAAAAGCACAGATACGCAGTATTTT.

This clone was observed once. The chain joins TRBV9 to TRBJ2-3, with 10 bases lining up with TRBD2. Per germline, CDR1 SGDLS and CDR2 YYNGEE. The V segment lost 3 bases and the J segment 2 bases; nucleotides outside the gene matches: 6. This CDR3 region has 16 residues. The CDR3 coding sequence is TGTGCCAGCAGCGCCGGGACTAGCGATTACACAGATACGCAGTATTTT. It encodes CASSAGTSDYTDTQYF.

This chain joins TRBV30 and TRBJ2-2, with TRBD2 matching over 7 bases. The trim removed 3 bases at V and 5 bases at J, leaving 6 bases unmatched. The CDR3 sequence is 14 residues long. Germline V lookup: CDR1 GTSNPN, CDR2 SVGIG (reference sequence). The DNA of the CDR3 is TGTGCCTGGAGCGAGCGGGGTTATACCGGGGAGCTGTTTTTT. It specifies CAWSERGYTGELFF.

The DNA of the CDR3 is TGCGCCAGCAGCTTACCCGGGGGGGGCGGGTCACCCCTCCACTTT. It codes for CASSLPGGGGSPLHF. The V call is TRBV4-1, the J call TRBJ1-6; tentatively, D is TRBD1 (6 bases). This CDR3 has 15 amino acids. CDR1 and CDR2 (germline): MGHRA, YSYEKL. Between the trimmed V and J ends, which lost 5 bases and 10 bases, there was a span of 18 bases.

The V and J genes are TRBV19 and TRBJ1-5; weak D call: TRBD1 (6 bases). The CDR3 length is 17 residues. Trimming took off 1 base at V and 7 bases at J, with 20 bases between the two ends. The V gene's germline CDR1 is LNHDA and CDR2 SQIVND (reference sequence). The CDR3 DNA follows: TGTGCCAGTAGTATAGCCGTCAGAGCGGGGGGCGGGCAGCCCCAGCATTTT. As protein: CASSIAVRAGGGQPQHF.

The chain joins TRBV27 to TRBJ2-3; 7 positions agree with TRBD1. Trimming removed 4 bases from V and 3 bases from J; junction bases left unmatched: 10. The CDR3 is 16 amino acids. Germline loops: CDR1 MNHEY, CDR2 SMNVEV (reference sequence). This chain's CDR3 is CASSSTGAGDTDTQYF. In DNA form, the CDR3 reads TGTGCCAGCAGTTCCACAGGGGCGGGCGATACAGATACGCAGTATTTT.

J is TRBJ2-2 and V is TRBV19, with 7 positions matching TRBD1. The CDR3 is made up of 14 amino acids. Germline CDR1 LNHDA, CDR2 SQIVND (reference sequence). V lost 7 bases to trimming and J lost 4 bases; unmatched junction nucleotides: 6. CDR3 coding DNA: TGTGCCAGTACCCGAAGACAGGGCACCGGGGAGCTGTTTTTT. It translates to CASTRRQGTGELFF.

The V gene is TRBV27, the J gene TRBJ1-1; a weak D match, TRBD1 (5 bases). This CDR3 comprises 14 residues. Between the trimmed V and J ends, which lost 4 bases and 3 bases, there was a span of 12 bases. Looked up from germline, CDR1 is MNHEY and CDR2 is SMNVEV (reference sequence). The CDR3: CASSSPDRHTEAFF. In DNA, the CDR3 is TGTGCCAGCAGTTCCCCAGACAGACACACTGAAGCTTTCTTT.

This clone appeared a few times. The CDR3 is CASSPIITGAYEQYF. The CDR3, as DNA: TGTGCCAGCTCACCGATCATTACAGGGGCCTACGAGCAGTACTTC. V gene TRBV18 combines with J gene TRBJ2-7, with 7 bases lining up with TRBD1. Losses at the gene ends were 3 bases for V and 2 bases for J; bases not matched to a gene: 7. This CDR3 has 15 residues. Germline assignment: CDR1 KGHSH and CDR2 LQKENI.

The chain couples TRBV4-3 to TRBJ2-7, with a tentative D call TRBD1 (6 bases). V was pared by 0 bases and J by 3 bases, with 9 bases between. Germline CDR1 reads LGHNA; CDR2 reads YSLEER. The CDR3 length is 14 residues. In DNA, the CDR3 is TGCGCCAGCAGCCAAGATGTAGGGGGCTACGAGCAGTACTTC. Translating it yields CASSQDVGGYEQYF.

This chain uses TRBV28 with TRBJ2-7, with 10 nucleotides matching TRBD1. Germline CDR1 is MDHEN and CDR2 is SYDVKM. CDR3 size: 14 residues. Trimming removed 8 bases from V and 3 bases from J; junction bases left unmatched: 7. The CDR3 loop is CASRAWTGGYEQYF. The CDR3 nucleotides read TGTGCCAGCCGGGCCTGGACAGGGGGCTACGAGCAGTACTTC.

The table lists this clone with a count of one. CDR3 bases: TGTGCCAGCAGCTTAGCCCGGGGACAGCTGAACACTGAAGCTTTCTTT. Its protein product is CASSLARGQLNTEAFF. The rearrangement joins TRBV7-8 to TRBJ1-1; 7 nucleotides line up with TRBD1. The germline V gene encodes CDR1 SGHVS and CDR2 FQNEAQ. V lost 0 bases, J lost 0 bases, and 4 bases stayed unmatched. The CDR3 length is 16 residues.

This clone was recorded a few times. V is TRBV7-8 and J is TRBJ2-3; 7 bases map to TRBD2. J was trimmed by 0 bases and V by 5 bases; bases with no gene match: 8. This CDR3 has 16 residues. Germline CDR1 SGHVS, CDR2 FQNEAQ. CDR3 amino acids: CASSPLAGASTDTQYF. CDR3 nucleotides: TGTGCCAGCAGCCCGTTAGCGGGCGCTAGCACAGATACGCAGTATTTT.